This TCR beta chain is from a study of cytomegalovirus exposure and HLA in healthy donors. About the study: The same platform used for the 650 to 700 first-cohort repertoires was also used for the roughly 120 validation repertoires, as a later analysis reported.

TCRdb's copy holds only in-frame clones and misses some; the assay was immunoSEQ multiplex PCR. The table records 150,000 to 200,000 clones, approximately 87% of them present only once. The donors were in the approximately 130-subject validation cohort, distinct from the roughly 700-subject first cohort. The CDR3 loop spans 12 amino acids. The germline CDR1 and CDR2 sequences are MNHEY and SVGAGI. J gave up 4 bases and V 6 bases, and 1 base lay outside the gene matches. This chain connects TRBV6-5 to TRBJ1-1, with 8 bases identical to TRBD1. The specimen was PBMCs. The source is a woman aged 30 to 39 in good health and CMV-seronegative. The CDR3 sequence: CASSDRGTEAFF. The CDR3 DNA is TGTGCCAGCAGCGACAGGGGCACTGAAGCTTTCTTT.